The next 22 T cell receptor beta chains were all read from a single sample in a study of Ad26.COV2.S vaccination and SARS-CoV-2 variants. Treatment specified: 15 to 20 received Ad26.COV2.S at low or high dose, single or two shots; roughly five received placebo; per-sample allocation not given. Samples came from day 63 after the first vaccine or placebo injection. Using immunoSEQ multiplex PCR, the repertoire was profiled, and TCRdb retains in-frame clones only, with some absent. The table records 300,000 to 350,000 clones, around 89% of them present only once. This specimen was peripheral blood, taken in a trial of Ad26.COV2.S vaccine versus placebo. All receptors come from a person aged 18 to 59 who received the Ad26.COV2.S COVID-19 vaccine or a placebo.

The chain carries TRBV27 and TRBJ2-7, with 8 bases matching TRBD2. V was pared by 2 bases and J by 3 bases, with 6 bases of the junction left unmatched. CDR1 is MNHEY, CDR2 SMNVEV, per germline (reference sequence). This CDR3 comprises 15 residues. This CDR3 reads CASSLSGRSLYEQYF. DNA for the CDR3: TGTGCCAGCAGTTTAAGCGGGAGATCACTCTACGAGCAGTACTTC.

The chain combines TRBV19 with TRBJ1-3; D might be TRBD1 (5 bases). Trimming pared 5 bases from V and 4 bases from J, leaving 15 bases between. The germline V gene has CDR1 LNHDA and CDR2 SQIVND (reference sequence). The CDR3 runs to 15 residues. The chain's CDR3 is CASSPSGTAGNTIYF. The DNA of the CDR3 is TGTGCCAGTAGTCCCTCCGGGACGGCGGGAAACACCATATATTTT.

The chain uses TRBV28 and TRBJ1-4; possibly TRBD1 for D (5 bases). With 4 bases removed from V and 8 bases from J, the gap between germline ends came to 5 bases. This CDR3 is 11 amino acids long. Germline V gene data show CDR1 as MDHEN and CDR2 as SYDVKM. CDR3 coding DNA: TGTGCCAGCAGTTCAGGGGAAAAACTGTTTTTT. Protein sequence: CASSSGEKLFF.

The V gene is TRBV6-5, the J gene TRBJ1-1; D remains ambiguous. The CDR3 runs to 15 residues. In germline, CDR1 is MNHEY, CDR2 SVGAGI. V was shortened by 0 bases and J by 1 base, with 9 bases between the two germline ends. CDR3 sequence: CASSYSYGSNTEAFF. The CDR3 DNA is TGTGCCAGCAGTTACTCGTACGGTTCGAACACTGAAGCTTTCTTT.

The V call is TRBV29-1, the J call TRBJ2-7; TRBD2 matches 9 bases. This CDR3 has 13 residues. Germline V gene lookup returns CDR1 SQVTM and CDR2 ANQGSEA. Germline trimming cut 7 bases from V and 4 bases from J; bases unmatched to any gene: 8. CDR3 sequence: CSASGTSQYEQYF. The CDR3 DNA sequence: TGCAGCGCATCCGGGACTAGCCAGTACGAGCAGTACTTC.

This clone was seen only once. This chain uses TRBV7-6 with TRBJ1-1; D might be TRBD1 (5 bases). Trimming pared 3 bases from V and 1 base from J, leaving 21 bases between. This CDR3 spans 18 amino acids. CDR1 is SGHVS and CDR2 is FNYEAQ in the germline V gene. The CDR3 nucleotides are TGTGCCAGCAGCTTCGTCGACTACCGGGACCGGGAGAACACTGAAGCTTTCTTT. This translates into CASSFVDYRDRENTEAFF. The variable domain in full, completed from reference TRBV7-6 and TRBJ1-1, reads GAGVSQSPRYKVTKRGQDVALRCDPISGHVSLYWYRQALGQGPEFLTYFNYEAQQDKSGLPNDRFSAERPEGSISTLTIQRTEQRDSAMYRCASSFVDYRDRENTEAFFGQGTRLTVV.

The chain couples TRBV5-6 to TRBJ1-2; TRBD1 aligns across 7 bases. Germline loops: CDR1 SGHDT, CDR2 YYEEEE. The V and J ends lost 4 bases and 4 bases, in that order; junction bases with no gene match: 4. This CDR3 has 13 residues. CDR3 sequence (DNA): TGTGCCAGCAGCAGCGGGACAGTCTATGGCTACACCTTC. This encodes CASSSGTVYGYTF.

This clone was recorded a few times. This chain links TRBV18 with TRBJ1-1; D gene ambiguous. CDR3 length equals 15 residues. Trimming stripped 2 bases from V and 5 bases from J, with 15 bases between. Germline-derived CDR1 and CDR2 are KGHSH and LQKENI. This CDR3 reads CASSPDLRELTEAFF. CDR3 bases: TGTGCCAGCTCACCAGATTTGAGGGAGTTAACTGAAGCTTTCTTT.

The chain employs TRBV7-2 and TRBJ2-1; no clear D gene. Per the germline V gene, CDR1 is SGHTA and CDR2 is FQGNSA. V was shortened by 5 bases and J by 6 bases, with 20 bases between the two germline ends. The length of the CDR3 is 16 residues. The CDR3 bases are TGTGCCAGCAGCGGTAGGGTGGACGGCTGGGGCAATGAGCAGTTCTTC. Translating it yields CASSGRVDGWGNEQFF. The variable domain in full, completed from reference TRBV7-2 and TRBJ2-1, reads GAGVSQSPSNKVTEKGKDVELRCDPISGHTALYWYRQSLGQGLEFLIYFQGNSAPDKSGLPSDRFSAERTGGSVSTLTIQRTQQEDSAVYLCASSGRVDGWGNEQFFGPGTRLTVL.

The chain recombines TRBV18 with TRBJ1-6; possible D gene TRBD1, 5 bases. V gave up 3 bases and J gave up 7 bases, with 16 bases separating them. This CDR3 contains 16 residues. Per germline, CDR1 KGHSH and CDR2 LQKENI. The CDR3 sequence is CASSPYTVQENSPLHF. The CDR3 DNA reads as TGTGCCAGCTCACCGTATACGGTACAGGAAAATTCACCCCTCCACTTT.

V gene TRBV9 combines with J gene TRBJ2-2, with D possibly called TRBD1 or TRBD2 (5 bases each). CDR3 length: 15 amino acids. Germline CDR1 SGDLS, CDR2 YYNGEE. Trimming stripped 0 bases from V and 5 bases from J, with 11 bases between. CDR3: CASSVAGGGTGELFF. The DNA of the CDR3 is TGTGCCAGCAGCGTAGCTGGGGGTGGGACCGGGGAGCTGTTTTTT.

V gene TRBV28 combines with J gene TRBJ2-7; D might be TRBD2 (6 bases). V dropped 4 bases and J dropped 0 bases, with 13 bases sitting between them. The CDR3 covers 15 residues. CDR1 is MDHEN, CDR2 SYDVKM, per germline. CDR3 protein: CASSSGRTGSYEQYF. CDR3 bases: TGTGCCAGCAGTTCTGGGAGGACCGGCTCCTACGAGCAGTACTTC.

This chain joins TRBV5-4 and TRBJ2-1; either TRBD1 or TRBD2 may supply D (5 bases each). V was clipped by 4 bases and J by 5 bases, with 19 bases between them. CDR3 length equals 16 residues. CDR1 is SGHNT and CDR2 is YYREEE in the germline V gene (reference sequence). The CDR3 loop is CASSPPPRVGDNEQFF. CDR3 nucleotide sequence: TGTGCCAGCAGCCCCCCTCCGCGGGTGGGGGACAATGAGCAGTTCTTC.

The chain couples TRBV6-1 to TRBJ2-5; 12 nucleotides line up with TRBD1. The J segment lost 5 bases and the V segment lost 4 bases, leaving 8 bases of the junction unmatched. CDR1 and CDR2 (germline): MNHNS, SASEGT. The CDR3 is 16 residues long. The CDR3 here is CASSAGTGGATETQYF. CDR3 coding DNA: TGTGCCAGCAGTGCCGGGACAGGGGGCGCCACCGAGACCCAGTACTTC.

This chain joins TRBV7-9 and TRBJ1-1, with 11 bases aligning to TRBD1. The CDR3 loop spans 15 amino acids. Germline CDR1 is SEHNR and CDR2 is FQNEAQ (reference sequence). Losses at the gene ends were 5 bases for V and 4 bases for J; bases not matched to a gene: 6. Here the CDR3 reads CASSVTGTGGTEAFF. The CDR3 DNA is TGTGCCAGCAGCGTAACCGGGACAGGGGGCACTGAAGCTTTCTTT.

The chain links TRBV19 to TRBJ1-6; maybe TRBD1 (6 bases). Germline CDR1 is LNHDA and CDR2 is SQIVND (reference sequence). The V gene lost 6 bases and the J gene lost 6 bases, with 15 bases spanning the gap. This CDR3 has 15 amino acids. CDR3 sequence (DNA): TGTGCCAGTAGAGACCGGGACATACTTAATTCACCCCTCCACTTT. This gives the protein CASRDRDILNSPLHF.

This chain uses TRBV12-3 or TRBV12-4 with TRBJ2-7; D ambiguous. V was pared by 3 bases and J by 2 bases, with 5 bases between. This CDR3 spans 12 amino acids. The CDR3 DNA follows: TGTGCCAGCAGTTTCGGACCCTACGAGCAGTACTTC. Amino acid sequence: CASSFGPYEQYF.

This clone is a singleton in its sample. The chain links TRBV5-1 to TRBJ2-1; D remains ambiguous. Trimming shortened V by 0 bases and J by 2 bases, and 9 bases separated the two germline ends. Germline assignment: CDR1 SGHRS and CDR2 YFSETQ. The CDR3 loop spans 15 amino acids. CDR3 DNA: TGCGCCAGCAGCTTGGTGATCGATCCCTACAATGAGCAGTTCTTC. As protein: CASSLVIDPYNEQFF.

This chain uses TRBV14 with TRBJ2-7, with D uncertain. Trimming cost V 1 base and J 9 bases, with 13 bases left between them. This CDR3 spans 13 amino acids. Germline V lookup: CDR1 SGHDN, CDR2 FVKESK. DNA for the CDR3: TGTGCCAGCAGCCAAGTCCGAGGAAAGGGGCAGTACTTC. Translated: CASSQVRGKGQYF.

The rearrangement joins TRBV15 to TRBJ2-1; D uncertain. CDR3 length: 13 amino acids. The germline CDR1 and CDR2 sequences are LNHNV and YYDKDF (reference sequence). V lost 0 bases to trimming and J lost 8 bases, with 8 bases between them. CDR3 sequence (DNA): TGTGCCACCAGCAGAGATCTCAGCCATGAGCAGTTCTTC. Amino acid sequence: CATSRDLSHEQFF. The full variable domain, with the rest looked up from reference TRBV15 and TRBJ2-1, is DAMVIQNPRYQVTQFGKPVTLSCSQTLNHNVMYWYQQKSSQAPKLLFHYYDKDFNNEADTPDNFQSRRPNTSFCFLDIRSPGLGDTAMYLCATSRDLSHEQFFGPGTRLTVL.

The rearrangement uses TRBV11-2 and TRBJ2-7; 8 bases fit TRBD1. Trimming took 6 bases from V and 1 from J; bases not matched to a gene: 8. The CDR3 spans 15 residues. Looked up from germline, CDR1 is SGHAT and CDR2 is FQNNGV. Here the CDR3 DNA reads TGTGCCAGCAGACTGGACAGGGTCAGTTCCTACGAGCAGTACTTC. Encoded protein: CASRLDRVSSYEQYF.

The chain employs TRBV11-2 and TRBJ2-7; unclear D gene. Germline CDR1 reads SGHAT; CDR2 reads FQNNGV. The CDR3 consists of 13 residues. The V and J ends lost 1 base and 3 bases respectively, with 7 bases between them. The DNA of the CDR3 is TGTGCCAGCAGCTTAGTAACCAGCTACGAGCAGTACTTC. Its translation: CASSLVTSYEQYF.